These 21 T cell receptor beta chains share one sample of origin, sequenced in a study of cytomegalovirus exposure and HLA in healthy donors (dated by TCRdb to the late 2010s). To prepare the library, the immunoSEQ multiplex PCR assay was applied. A mixture of 60 forward primers for TCR Vbeta segments and 13 reverse primers for TCR Jbeta segments was used in the multiplex PCR. The table comes from immuneACCESS by way of TCRdb, which keeps in-frame sequences with V and J called. Part of the clones is missing from these tables; in studies checked, under half for an unresolved V gene and the rest for unknown reasons. The sample records around 200,000 clones, 60% to 80% of which are singletons. The ten largest make up 1.5% to 2% of the sample. Sequencing was performed on PBMCs. These receptor sequences come from a woman aged 18-29 years in good health and CMV-seronegative.

The chain has TRBV5-4 and TRBJ2-2; TRBD1 matches 11 bases. This CDR3 has 17 residues. Germline assignment: CDR1 SGHNT and CDR2 YYREEE (reference sequence). With 5 bases clipped from V and 6 bases from J, the junction kept 12 bases outside the gene matches. The CDR3 is CASSKLPGQGGAGELFF. In DNA form, the CDR3 reads TGTGCCAGCAGTAAACTCCCGGGACAGGGGGGGGCCGGGGAGCTGTTTTTT.

This clone was picked up one time. The chain joins TRBV29-1 to TRBJ2-7, with 11 positions matching TRBD2. The V gene's germline CDR1 is SQVTM and CDR2 ANQGSEA. CDR3 size: 18 residues. J was trimmed by 2 bases and V by 3 bases; bases with no gene match: 15. The CDR3, as DNA: TGCAGCGTTGAGCGGCCAGGGACTAGCGGCGAAGTAGCCTACGAGCAGTACTTC. Translating gives CSVERPGTSGEVAYEQYF.

V usage is TRBV29-1 and J usage is TRBJ2-5; 10 nucleotides align to TRBD2. V lost 6 bases, J lost 5 bases, and 6 bases stayed unmatched. The CDR3 covers 13 residues. Germline CDR1 is SQVTM and CDR2 is ANQGSEA. CDR3 bases: TGCAGCGTGGAGCGGGGGGGTGTGGAGACCCAGTACTTC. It yields the protein CSVERGGVETQYF.

J is TRBJ2-7 and V is TRBV10-1; D ambiguous. The V gene lost 0 bases and the J gene lost 0 bases, with 6 bases spanning the gap. The germline gives CDR1 WNHNN, CDR2 SYGVQD (reference sequence). The length of the CDR3 is 14 residues. This CDR3 reads CASSESESSYEQYF. CDR3 sequence (DNA): TGCGCCAGCAGTGAGTCGGAGAGCTCCTACGAGCAGTACTTC.

J is TRBJ2-2 and V is TRBV5-6; 8 bases are a match to TRBD2. V lost 4 bases and J lost 3; bases outside the gene matches: 2. Germline CDR1 reads SGHDT; CDR2 reads YYEEEE. The CDR3 loop spans 14 amino acids. CDR3 in DNA: TGTGCCAGCAGCCCGGGGGGGGACACCGGGGAGCTGTTTTTT. This encodes CASSPGGDTGELFF. Complete variable domain (other parts from reference TRBV5-6 and TRBJ2-2): DAGVTQSPTHLIKTRGQQVTLRCSPKSGHDTVSWYQQALGQGPQFIFQYYEEEERQRGNFPDRFSGHQFPNYSSELNVNALLLGDSALYLCASSPGGDTGELFFGEGSRLTVL.

The chain carries TRBV15 and TRBJ1-1; D gene unclear. This CDR3 is 13 amino acids long. The germline CDR1 and CDR2 sequences are LNHNV and YYDKDF (reference sequence). Trimming took 6 bases from V and 3 from J, leaving 11 bases between them. CDR3 sequence reads: CATSVTIDTEAFF. For the CDR3, the DNA is TGTGCCACCAGTGTGACAATCGACACTGAAGCTTTCTTT.

Concerning this clone: One end of the junction does not line up with germline, which may come from a read error. The J gene is TRBJ1-2, the V gene TRBV7-9; no firm D call. This CDR3 is 12 amino acids long. Germline CDR1 SEHNR, CDR2 FQNEAQ (reference sequence). This CDR3 reads CSSSEGNYGYTF. CDR3 nucleotides: TGTTCCAGCTCCGAGGGAAACTATGGCTACACCTTC.

This chain uses TRBV19 with TRBJ2-1; unclear D gene. The CDR3 spans 13 residues. Germline CDR1 LNHDA, CDR2 SQIVND (reference sequence). V lost 7 bases, J lost 3 bases, and 10 bases lay in between. The DNA for the CDR3 is TGTGCCAGTAATGACTTTTACTACAATGAGCAGTTCTTC. This encodes CASNDFYYNEQFF.

The genes are TRBV7-2 and TRBJ2-1; tentatively, D is TRBD2 (7 bases). Between the trimmed V and J ends, which lost 5 bases and 0 bases, there was a span of 11 bases. This CDR3 has 15 residues. From germline, CDR1 is SGHTA and CDR2 FQGNSA. The CDR3 reads CASSRGAYSYNEQFF. In DNA form, the CDR3 reads TGTGCCAGCAGCCGGGGGGCTTACTCCTACAATGAGCAGTTCTTC.

The gene calls are TRBV5-8 and TRBJ1-2; 9 nucleotides agree with TRBD1. The CDR3 is 17 amino acids. V trimming: 4 bases; J trimming: 4 bases; junction bases outside the gene matches: 14. The V gene's germline CDR1 is SGHTS and CDR2 YDEGEE. In nucleotides, the CDR3 is TGTGCCAGCAGCAACAGGGGGTGGGACAGGGTCGGCTATGGCTACACCTTC. Protein product: CASSNRGWDRVGYGYTF.

The chain recombines TRBV19 with TRBJ2-1; TRBD1 is a possible D gene (6 bases). This CDR3 is 15 amino acids long. Germline CDR1 is LNHDA and CDR2 is SQIVND (reference sequence). Trimming shortened V by 7 bases and J by 5 bases, and 18 bases separated the two germline ends. In DNA, the CDR3 is TGTGCCAGTATGGGGGCAGGCCTCCAGGACAATGAGCAGTTCTTC. It is translated as CASMGAGLQDNEQFF.

The rearrangement uses TRBV6-1 and TRBJ1-1, with TRBD1 matching over 7 bases. Germline values: CDR1 MNHNS, CDR2 SASEGT. Trimming took 7 bases from V and 3 from J; bases not matched to a gene: 8. The CDR3 has 14 amino acids. CDR3 in amino acids: CASTKGDSYTEAFF. The CDR3, as DNA: TGTGCCAGCACCAAAGGGGACAGTTACACTGAAGCTTTCTTT.

The J gene is TRBJ2-5, the V gene TRBV28; no firm D call. The V end lost 6 bases, the J end lost 0 bases, and 11 bases lay between the germline ends. Germline V gene data show CDR1 as MDHEN and CDR2 as SYDVKM. The CDR3 contains 14 residues. Here the CDR3 reads CASSSNDNQETQYF. In DNA form, the CDR3 reads TGTGCCAGCAGCTCAAACGACAACCAAGAGACCCAGTACTTC.

The J gene is TRBJ1-4, the V gene TRBV6-1; D is undetermined. Germline V gene sequence: CDR1 MNHNS, CDR2 SASEGT. This CDR3 contains 14 residues. V was clipped by 7 bases and J by 3 bases, with 12 bases between them. The DNA of the CDR3 is TGTGCCAGCACCTTAGAAGTTTCTAATGAAAAACTGTTTTTT. Translating it yields CASTLEVSNEKLFF.

J is TRBJ1-1 and V is TRBV7-3, with D perhaps TRBD1 (5 bases). Germline assignment: CDR1 SGHTA and CDR2 FQGTGA. The CDR3 extends over 13 amino acids. With 5 bases removed from V and 1 base from J, the gap between germline ends came to 8 bases. CDR3 DNA sequence: TGTGCCAGCAGCCCCGGACAGAACACTGAAGCTTTCTTT. The encoded protein is CASSPGQNTEAFF.

The chain recombines TRBV11-2 with TRBJ1-1, with D tentatively TRBD1 (6 bases). Germline loops: CDR1 SGHAT, CDR2 FQNNGV. Trimming cost V 3 bases and J 6 bases, with 14 bases left between them. This CDR3 region has 14 residues. In nucleotides, the CDR3 is TGTGCCAGCAGCTTTCAGGGGTGGGAGTCTGAAGCTTTCTTT. Translating gives CASSFQGWESEAFF.

V and J are TRBV18 and TRBJ2-5; 10 nucleotides align to TRBD1. The CDR3 has 14 amino acids. Germline V CDR1 and CDR2: KGHSH, LQKENI. V dropped 2 bases and J dropped 4; count of bases not matched to a gene: 1. The chain's CDR3 is CASSPGTGVETQYF. The CDR3 nucleotides are TGTGCCAGCTCACCAGGGACAGGGGTAGAGACCCAGTACTTC.

J is TRBJ1-4 and V is TRBV4-2; D is possibly TRBD1 (5 bases). V lost 4 bases to trimming and J lost 5 bases, with 14 bases between them. The CDR3 extends over 15 amino acids. Germline V gene lookup returns CDR1 LGHNA and CDR2 YNFKEQ. CDR3 DNA: TGTGCCAGCAGCCCCGTAACAGGTTGGAATGAAAAACTGTTTTTT. Amino acids: CASSPVTGWNEKLFF.

This clone was seen only a few times. The chain carries TRBV11-2 and TRBJ2-3; no definite D call. This CDR3 is 14 amino acids long. CDR1 SGHAT and CDR2 FQNNGV come from the germline V gene. With 3 bases removed from V and 0 bases from J, the gap between germline ends came to 7 bases. The CDR3 here is CASSFSSSTDTQYF. The CDR3 DNA is TGTGCCAGCAGCTTCTCTAGTAGCACAGATACGCAGTATTTT. Filled out from reference TRBV11-2 and TRBJ2-3, the complete variable domain reads EAGVAQSPRYKIIEKRQSVAFWCNPISGHATLYWYQQILGQGPKLLIQFQNNGVVDDSQLPKDRFSAERLKGVDSTLKIQPAKLEDSAVYLCASSFSSSTDTQYFGPGTRLTVL.

This rearrangement joins TRBV6-1 to TRBJ1-5, with 8 nucleotides matching TRBD1. V gave up 2 bases and J gave up 2 bases; unmatched junction bases: 8. Per the germline V gene, CDR1 is MNHNS and CDR2 is SASEGT. The length of the CDR3 is 17 residues. The CDR3 sequence: CASSELAGGDGNQPQHF. The DNA for the CDR3 is TGTGCCAGCAGTGAATTGGCAGGGGGCGACGGCAATCAGCCCCAGCATTTT.

This chain links TRBV28 with TRBJ1-2; D gene uncertain. Germline CDR1 reads MDHEN; CDR2 reads SYDVKM. CDR3 size: 13 residues. V was shortened by 5 bases and J by 5 bases, with 12 bases between the two germline ends. The CDR3 nucleotides read TGTGCCAGCAGTAGCTATCGGGAGTATGGCTACACCTTC. As protein: CASSSYREYGYTF.